This T cell receptor beta chain appears in the sequencing data of a study of shared clonotypes between healthy human individuals. Study-wide results and caveats: The sole specimen, blood, was sampled, and tissue repertoires likely differ.

Clones were read by immunoSEQ multiplex PCR, and TCRdb kept only the in-frame ones, dropping some. The table lists 2 million to 2.5 million clones, about 94% of them singletons. Worth noting for this clone: Antigen: not known.

Germline V gives CDR1 LNHDA, CDR2 SQIVND (reference sequence). The junction had 8 bases not matched to a gene; V was cut back by 6 bases and J by 3 bases. CDR3 size: 16 residues. V usage is TRBV19 and J usage is TRBJ2-2; 9 nucleotides line up with TRBD2. The receptor was derived from a man younger than 35 in good health. The sample consisted of naive CD4+ T cells sorted from blood. Subset denoted: CD45RA+ positively selected. The CDR3 bases are TGTGCCAGTAGGACGGGACTAGCCCCCGACACCGGGGAGCTGTTTTTT. Protein: CASRTGLAPDTGELFF.